This passage covers 9 T cell receptor beta chains from one sample sequenced in a study of T cells expressing NK-cell markers. TCRdb reanalyzed the 5' RACE reads, giving one entry per CDR3 protein sequence and no DNA. This sample lists a few hundred thousand distinct CDR3 sequences; its ten largest clones have roughly 5.2%. The source material was blood T cells: a sorted CD56 or NKG2C T cell subset, CD4+ or CD8+ T cells, or bulk PBMC T cells (not recorded which). All receptors come from a man between 18 and 69 years old in good health.

The J gene is TRBJ1-6, the V gene TRBV12-3 or TRBV12-4; TCRdb selects TRBD1, and the lack of DNA leaves this call unchecked. The CDR3 is 14 amino acids. The CDR3 here is CASSLPGSRTPLHF.

The chain is built from TRBV7-6 and TRBJ2-2; the D gene TCRdb calls, TRBD1, cannot be checked with no DNA. The CDR3 is 15 residues long. The V gene's germline CDR1 is SGHVS and CDR2 FNYEAQ. CDR3 region: CASSRVGGNTGELFF.

This chain links TRBV5-6 with TRBJ2-5; with no DNA, the TCRdb D assignment of TRBD1 cannot be verified. The CDR3 runs to 14 residues. Germline V gene data show CDR1 as SGHDT and CDR2 as YYEEEE. CDR3 sequence: CASSLPTAIETQYF. Full variable domain (missing parts from reference TRBV5-6 and TRBJ2-5): DAGVTQSPTHLIKTRGQQVTLRCSPKSGHDTVSWYQQALGQGPQFIFQYYEEEERQRGNFPDRFSGHQFPNYSSELNVNALLLGDSALYLCASSLPTAIETQYFGPGTRLLVL.

The CDR3 sequence: CATSRTTYEQYF. J is TRBJ2-7 and V is TRBV6-5. CDR3 size: 12 residues. Looked up from germline, CDR1 is MNHEY and CDR2 is SVGAGI.

The chain employs TRBV7-8 and TRBJ2-5; the D call of TRBD1 rests on TCRdb alone, since no DNA is present to check it. There are 15 residues in the CDR3. Per the germline V gene, CDR1 is SGHVS and CDR2 is FQNEAQ. CDR3 amino acids: CASSLAGTPGETQYF.

The J gene is TRBJ1-4, the V gene TRBV29-1. Germline CDR1 reads SQVTM; CDR2 reads ANQGSEA. The CDR3 is 13 amino acids. This CDR3 reads CSFRQATNEKLFF. The full variable domain, rest sourced from reference TRBV29-1 and TRBJ1-4, is SAVISQKPSRDICQRGTSLTIQCQVDSQVTMMFWYRQQPGQSLTLIATANQGSEATYESGFVIDKFPISRPNLTFSTLTVSNMSPEDSSIYLCSFRQATNEKLFFGSGTQLSVL.

The rearrangement joins TRBV7-9 to TRBJ2-5. Germline CDR1 SEHNR, CDR2 FQNEAQ (reference sequence). The CDR3 runs to 12 residues. The CDR3 here is CASSPNSPTQYF.

The genes are TRBV20-1 and TRBJ1-2; TCRdb lists TRBD1, though no DNA is available to test this call. CDR1 and CDR2 from the germline V gene are DFQATT and SNEGSKA (reference sequence). This CDR3 contains 13 residues. The CDR3 reads CSATDRFRGGYTF.

The chain combines TRBV27 with TRBJ2-1; TCRdb outputs TRBD1, but without DNA this stays unchecked. Germline assignment: CDR1 MNHEY and CDR2 SMNVEV (reference sequence). The CDR3 has 14 residues. CDR3 amino acids: CASRPGGRRNEQFF.